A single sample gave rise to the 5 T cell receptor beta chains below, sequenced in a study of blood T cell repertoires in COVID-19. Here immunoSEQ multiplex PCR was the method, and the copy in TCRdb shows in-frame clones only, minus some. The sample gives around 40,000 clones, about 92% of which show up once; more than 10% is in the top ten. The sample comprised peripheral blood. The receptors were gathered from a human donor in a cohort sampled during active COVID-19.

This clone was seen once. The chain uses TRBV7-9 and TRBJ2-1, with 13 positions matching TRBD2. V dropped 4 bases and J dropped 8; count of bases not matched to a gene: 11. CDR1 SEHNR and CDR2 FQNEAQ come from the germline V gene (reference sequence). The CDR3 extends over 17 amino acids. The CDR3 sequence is CASSSPPGTSGVHEQFF. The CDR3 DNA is TGTGCCAGCAGCTCGCCCCCGGGGACTAGCGGGGTGCATGAGCAGTTCTTC.

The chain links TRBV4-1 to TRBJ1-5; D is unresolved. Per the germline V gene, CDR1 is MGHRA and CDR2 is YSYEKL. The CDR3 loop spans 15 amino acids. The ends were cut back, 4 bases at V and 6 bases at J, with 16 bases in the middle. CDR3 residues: CASSPTLVLSQPQHF. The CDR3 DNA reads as TGCGCCAGCAGCCCAACCTTGGTGTTGAGTCAGCCCCAGCATTTT.

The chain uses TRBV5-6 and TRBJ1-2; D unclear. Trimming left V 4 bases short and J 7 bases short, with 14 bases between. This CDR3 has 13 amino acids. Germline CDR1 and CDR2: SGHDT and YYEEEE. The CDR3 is CASSPHVVSGYTF. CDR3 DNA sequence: TGTGCCAGCAGCCCACACGTCGTAAGTGGCTACACCTTC.

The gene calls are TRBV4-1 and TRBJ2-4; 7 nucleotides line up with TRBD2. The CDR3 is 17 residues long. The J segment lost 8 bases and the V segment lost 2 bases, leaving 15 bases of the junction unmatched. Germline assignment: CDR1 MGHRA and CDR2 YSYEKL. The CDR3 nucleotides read TGCGCCAGCAGCCAACGTTTCGCGGGGAAAGGGAGGGACATTCAGTACTTC. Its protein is CASSQRFAGKGRDIQYF.

This CDR3 is CAIKGRTSGGEQFF. Written as DNA, the CDR3 is TGTGCCATCAAGGGGAGGACTAGCGGCGGGGAGCAGTTCTTC. The chain is built from TRBV10-3 and TRBJ2-1; the match to TRBD2 covers 10 bases. Germline assignment: CDR1 ENHRY and CDR2 SYGVKD. The CDR3 extends over 14 amino acids. The V and J ends lost 7 bases and 10 bases, in that order; junction bases with no gene match: 10.